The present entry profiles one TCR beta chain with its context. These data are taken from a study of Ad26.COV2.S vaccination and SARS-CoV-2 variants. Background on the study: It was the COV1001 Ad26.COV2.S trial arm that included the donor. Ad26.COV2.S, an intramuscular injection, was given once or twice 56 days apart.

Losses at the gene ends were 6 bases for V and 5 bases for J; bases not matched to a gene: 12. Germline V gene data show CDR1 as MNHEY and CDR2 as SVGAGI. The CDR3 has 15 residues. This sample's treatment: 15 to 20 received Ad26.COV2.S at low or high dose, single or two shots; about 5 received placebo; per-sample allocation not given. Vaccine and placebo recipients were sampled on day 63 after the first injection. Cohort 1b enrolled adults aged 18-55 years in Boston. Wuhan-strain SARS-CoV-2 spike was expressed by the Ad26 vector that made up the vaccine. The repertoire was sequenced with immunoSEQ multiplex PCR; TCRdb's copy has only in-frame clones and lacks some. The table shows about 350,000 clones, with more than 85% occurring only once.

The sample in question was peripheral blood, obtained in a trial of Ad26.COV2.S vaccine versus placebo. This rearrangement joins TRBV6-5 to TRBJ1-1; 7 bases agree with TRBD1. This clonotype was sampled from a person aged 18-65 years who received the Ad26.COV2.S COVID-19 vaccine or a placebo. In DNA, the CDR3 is TGTGCCAGCAGGGTGACAGGGCGGTGGAAAACTGAAGCTTTCTTT. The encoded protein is CASRVTGRWKTEAFF.